This T cell receptor beta chain comes out of a study of blood T cell repertoires in COVID-19. Trimming removed 10 bases from V and 7 bases from J, with 16 bases in between. Germline CDR1 is LNHDA and CDR2 is SQIVND (reference sequence). The CDR3 has 13 amino acids. Sequenced by immunoSEQ multiplex PCR; TCRdb stores in-frame clones only, minus some. The table records around 500,000 clones, 70% to 90% of them present only once. The receptor's source is a human donor in a cohort sampled during active COVID-19. The V gene is TRBV19, the J gene TRBJ1-4, with D perhaps TRBD1 (5 bases). The sample comprised peripheral blood. The CDR3 sequence is CATHGGPPEKLFF. The CDR3 nucleotides are TGTGCCACCCACGGGGGTCCCCCTGAAAAACTGTTTTTT.